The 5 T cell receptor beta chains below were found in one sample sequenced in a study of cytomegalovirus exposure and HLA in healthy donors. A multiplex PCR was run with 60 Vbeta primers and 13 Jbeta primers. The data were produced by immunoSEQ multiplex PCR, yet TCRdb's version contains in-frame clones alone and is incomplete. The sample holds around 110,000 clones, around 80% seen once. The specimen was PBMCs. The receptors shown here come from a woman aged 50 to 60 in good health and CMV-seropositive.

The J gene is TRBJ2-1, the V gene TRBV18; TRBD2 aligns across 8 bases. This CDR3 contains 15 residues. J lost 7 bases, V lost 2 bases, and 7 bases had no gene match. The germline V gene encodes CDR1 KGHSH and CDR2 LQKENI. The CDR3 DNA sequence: TGTGCCAGCTCACCAACCAGGGGACTAGGTAATGAGCAGTTCTTC. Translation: CASSPTRGLGNEQFF.

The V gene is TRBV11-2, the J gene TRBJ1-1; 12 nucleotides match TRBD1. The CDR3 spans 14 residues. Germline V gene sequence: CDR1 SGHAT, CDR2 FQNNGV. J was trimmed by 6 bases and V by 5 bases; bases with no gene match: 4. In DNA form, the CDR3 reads TGTGCCAGCAGCCAATGGGACAGGGGGCCTGAAGCTTTCTTT. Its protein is CASSQWDRGPEAFF.

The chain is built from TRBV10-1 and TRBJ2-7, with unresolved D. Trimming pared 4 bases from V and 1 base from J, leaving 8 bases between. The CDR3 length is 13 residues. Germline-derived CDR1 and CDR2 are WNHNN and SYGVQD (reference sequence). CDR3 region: CASSGLISYEQYF. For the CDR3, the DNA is TGCGCCAGCAGTGGCCTAATTTCCTACGAGCAGTACTTC.

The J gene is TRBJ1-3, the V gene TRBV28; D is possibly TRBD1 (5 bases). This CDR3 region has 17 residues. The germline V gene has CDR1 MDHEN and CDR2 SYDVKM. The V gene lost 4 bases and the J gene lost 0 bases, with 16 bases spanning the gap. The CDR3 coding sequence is TGTGCCAGCAGTTCCTTCACCGCAAGGGGCTCTGGAAACACCATATATTTT. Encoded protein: CASSSFTARGSGNTIYF.

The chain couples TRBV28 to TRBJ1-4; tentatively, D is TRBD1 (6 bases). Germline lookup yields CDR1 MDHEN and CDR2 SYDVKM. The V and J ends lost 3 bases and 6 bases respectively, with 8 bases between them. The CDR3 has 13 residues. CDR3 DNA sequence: TGTGCCAGCAGTTTCGGACAGTATGAAAAACTGTTTTTT. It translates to CASSFGQYEKLFF.